The next 20 T cell receptor beta chains were all read from a single sample in a study of T cells in Graves' hyperthyroidism and ophthalmopathy. The TCR beta CDR3 regions underwent amplification using RNA transcripts as the source. The HTBI set primed first-round TCR CDR3 RT-PCR. A single record per CDR3 protein comes from TCRdb applying MiXCR to the multiplex PCR reads. The sample shows around 760,000 distinct CDR3 sequences, 30% to 40% of them seen only once. Sequencing was carried out using blood. The receptors come from a woman in her thirties or forties with Graves' hyperthyroidism.

The gene calls are TRBV20-1 and TRBJ1-2, with D possibly being TRBD1 (6 bases). The CDR3 is 18 amino acids. V was clipped by 2 bases and J by 3 bases, with 25 bases between them. Looked up from germline, CDR1 is DFQATT and CDR2 is SNEGSKA (reference sequence). In DNA, the CDR3 is TGCAGTGCTAGAATGGGGGGCGAGTTCGCCGAACAATACTATGGCTACACCTTC. Translating it yields CSARMGGEFAEQYYGYTF.

This clonotype appeared many times. The genes are TRBV12-3 or TRBV12-4 and TRBJ1-4; TRBD1 agrees at 8 bases. The CDR3 spans 14 residues. Trimming cost V 5 bases and J 8 bases; bases outside gene matches: 7. The CDR3, as DNA: TGTGCCAGCAGTGAGGACAGGGAACAGGAAAAACTGTTTTTT. It is translated as CASSEDREQEKLFF.

A word on this clonotype: One base away lies a much larger clone, so this may be a sequencing read error. CDR3 nucleotide sequence: TGTGCCATCAGTGAGTCTGGAGGGGCTCACTATAGCTACACCTTC. The encoded protein is CAISESGGAHYSYTF. V usage is TRBV10-3 and J usage is TRBJ1-2; D perhaps matches TRBD1 (5 bases). Germline V gives CDR1 ENHRY, CDR2 SYGVKD. The CDR3 has 15 amino acids.

This clonotype was counted between two and nine times. The chain is built from TRBV7-6 and TRBJ2-2; D might be TRBD2 (6 bases). V shed 1 base and J shed 4 bases, with 13 bases lying between them. This CDR3 has 16 residues. Germline CDR1 and CDR2: SGHVS and FNYEAQ. DNA of the CDR3: TGTGCCAGCAGCTTAGTAGCAGGGCGGGGCACCGGGGAGCTGTTTTTT. Protein product: CASSLVAGRGTGELFF.

This clonotype was observed at least ten times. V is TRBV15 and J is TRBJ1-1, with D possibly TRBD1 on 5 matching bases. The germline V and J ends were trimmed by 9 bases and 3 bases, with 11 bases remaining between them. Per germline, CDR1 LNHNV and CDR2 YYDKDF (reference sequence). This CDR3 contains 12 residues. CDR3 nucleotides: TGTGCCACGAGGCGGGGGGACACTGAAGCTTTCTTT. This codes for CATRRGDTEAFF.

The rearrangement joins TRBV4-3 to TRBJ1-1, with D hard to call. The CDR3 loop spans 14 amino acids. Germline CDR1 is LGHNA and CDR2 is YSLEER. Trimming shortened V by 2 bases and J by 4 bases, and 11 bases separated the two germline ends. The CDR3 nucleotides are TGCGCCAGCAGCCAACGATTCACGAGCACTGAAGCTTTCTTT. It translates to CASSQRFTSTEAFF.

This clonotype was recorded many times. The chain uses TRBV4-2 and TRBJ1-2; D gene ambiguous. The CDR3 extends over 14 amino acids. Per the germline V gene, CDR1 is LGHNA and CDR2 is YNFKEQ. Trimming stripped 1 base from V and 4 bases from J, with 10 bases between. Here the CDR3 DNA reads TGTGCCAGCAGCCAAGGATCGATTGGCTATGGCTACACCTTC. This translates into CASSQGSIGYGYTF.

This clonotype was counted ten times or more. The chain links TRBV10-3 to TRBJ1-1; 7 bases fit TRBD1. Germline V gives CDR1 ENHRY, CDR2 SYGVKD. The CDR3 has 16 amino acids. J lost 0 bases, V lost 10 bases, and 14 bases had no gene match. The CDR3 is CATEAPGQNMNTEAFF. CDR3 DNA: TGTGCCACCGAGGCGCCGGGACAGAACATGAACACTGAAGCTTTCTTT.

This clonotype was recorded many times. The chain links TRBV19 to TRBJ1-4; TRBD1 matches at 11 bases. The CDR3 length is 18 residues. Per germline, CDR1 LNHDA and CDR2 SQIVND (reference sequence). With 6 bases clipped from V and 2 bases from J, the junction kept 11 bases outside the gene matches. The CDR3 spells CASRPGQGAGSTNEKLFF. CDR3 coding DNA: TGTGCCAGTAGACCTGGACAGGGGGCGGGATCGACTAATGAAAAACTGTTTTTT.

This clonotype was observed at least ten times. The CDR3 sequence: CAISGSEGDREQYF. The CDR3 nucleotides are TGTGCCATCAGTGGATCCGAGGGAGATCGCGAGCAGTACTTC. The chain uses TRBV10-3 and TRBJ2-7, with D perhaps matching TRBD2 (5 bases). V lost 4 bases and J lost 6, with 16 bases in between. The CDR3 has 14 amino acids. Germline CDR1 and CDR2: ENHRY and SYGVKD.

Turning to this clonotype: A much more abundant neighbour one base away suggests this may be a read error. V gene TRBV4-3 combines with J gene TRBJ1-2; 7 nucleotides agree with TRBD1. The CDR3 extends over 13 amino acids. CDR1 LGHNA and CDR2 YSLEER come from the germline V gene. The CDR3 nucleotides read TGCGCCAGCAGCCAAGAGGGGACAGTTGGCCACACCTTC. Amino acid sequence: CASSQEGTVGHTF.

V and J are TRBV15 and TRBJ1-5; 9 bases are a match to TRBD1. Germline CDR1 LNHNV, CDR2 YYDKDF (reference sequence). CDR3 size: 15 residues. With 7 bases clipped from V and 6 bases from J, the junction kept 10 bases outside the gene matches. CDR3 DNA: TGTGCCACCAACAGGGGACAGGGTCGCAGTCAGCCCCAGCATTTT. Protein product: CATNRGQGRSQPQHF.

The rearrangement uses TRBV28 and TRBJ2-7; 10 positions agree with TRBD1. The ends lost 6 bases at V and 5 bases at J; junction bases unmatched: 10. This CDR3 comprises 15 residues. From germline, CDR1 is MDHEN and CDR2 SYDVKM. The CDR3 here is CASRPLDRGRDEQYF. In DNA form, the CDR3 reads TGTGCCAGCAGACCTCTCGACAGGGGGCGAGACGAGCAGTACTTC. The full variable domain, rest sourced from reference TRBV28 and TRBJ2-7, is DVKVTQSSRYLVKRTGEKVFLECVQDMDHENMFWYRQDPGLGLRLIYFSYDVKMKEKGDIPEGYSVSREKKERFSLILESASTNQTSMYLCASRPLDRGRDEQYFGPGTRLTVT.

This clonotype has more than one count but fewer than ten. The chain joins TRBV6-2 or TRBV6-3 to TRBJ2-5; D is perhaps TRBD1 or TRBD2 (5 bases each). Germline CDR1 is MNHEY and CDR2 is SVGEGT. This CDR3 contains 18 residues. The ends were cut back, 2 bases at V and 6 bases at J, with 25 bases in the middle. The DNA of the CDR3 is TGTGCCAGCAGTTACAGGGCAGGGCCAGGTATGGGGGTGAAGACCCAGTACTTC. It is translated as CASSYRAGPGMGVKTQYF.

The chain couples TRBV7-2 to TRBJ2-7; TRBD1 agrees at 11 bases. CDR1 is SGHTA and CDR2 is FQGNSA in the germline V gene. V gave up 5 bases and J gave up 4 bases; unmatched junction bases: 13. The CDR3 length is 17 residues. The CDR3 nucleotides are TGTGCCAGCAGCCAGCTCTTACGGGACAGGGGGTTGTACGAGCAGTACTTC. Residues: CASSQLLRDRGLYEQYF.

This rearrangement joins TRBV6-6 to TRBJ2-5; 7 bases line up with TRBD1. Losses at the gene ends were 8 bases for V and 2 bases for J; bases not matched to a gene: 8. Germline V gene lookup returns CDR1 MNHNY and CDR2 SVGAGI (reference sequence). The CDR3 contains 14 residues. The CDR3 loop is CASGQLGQQETQYF. Written as DNA, the CDR3 is TGTGCCAGCGGACAGTTGGGACAGCAAGAGACCCAGTACTTC.

This clonotype was seen more than once but under ten times. CDR3 sequence reads: CASQGDRMVEKLFF. CDR3 nucleotide sequence: TGTGCCAGCCAGGGGGACAGGATGGTCGAAAAACTGTTTTTT. The chain is built from TRBV28 and TRBJ1-4, with 8 nucleotides matching TRBD1. CDR1 is MDHEN and CDR2 is SYDVKM in the germline V gene. The J segment lost 8 bases and the V segment lost 8 bases, leaving 10 bases of the junction unmatched. The CDR3 length is 14 residues.

With regard to this clonotype: A much larger clone is a single base away; this may be a read error. The chain has TRBV7-2 and TRBJ1-4, with D perhaps matching TRBD1 (5 bases). The CDR3 loop spans 14 amino acids. The germline CDR1 and CDR2 sequences are SGHTA and FQGNSA. The CDR3 region has the DNA TGCGCCAGCAGCCAAGGGTCAGGGCCGGAAAGACTGTTTTTT. This sequence encodes CASSQGSGPERLFF.

The J gene is TRBJ1-3, the V gene TRBV25-1; D remains unclear. This CDR3 has 15 residues. Germline CDR1 MGHDK, CDR2 SYGVNS. Trimming took 7 bases from V and 0 from J, leaving 13 bases between them. CDR3 DNA sequence: TGTGCCAGCAATTCCCTCACGAGCTCTGGAAACACCATATATTTT. It is translated as CASNSLTSSGNTIYF.

This clonotype was recorded a few times. The V and J genes are TRBV5-1 and TRBJ2-7; possible D gene TRBD1, 6 bases. The germline V gene encodes CDR1 SGHRS and CDR2 YFSETQ. Trimming removed 3 bases from V and 4 bases from J, with 17 bases in between. The CDR3 extends over 15 amino acids. The CDR3 here is CASSSLGRGKYEQYF. DNA of the CDR3: TGCGCCAGCAGCTCCCTCGGCAGGGGCAAGTACGAGCAGTACTTC.